The next 30 T cell receptor beta chains were all read from a single sample in a study of T-cell memory formation after mild COVID-19. TCRdb recomputed calls from the 5' RACE reads with MiXCR, one row per CDR3 protein. The top ten hold 20% to 25% of the sample, which has hundreds of thousands of distinct CDR3 sequences, approximately 16% seen once. Specimen: PBMCs or a T cell subset sorted from them (not recorded which). These receptor sequences come from a young man who had mild COVID-19 (a few samples of this study predate the infection). Cell type and time point are not known.

This clonotype was observed a few times. The rearrangement joins TRBV10-3 to TRBJ1-5, with no clear D. Trimming took off 3 bases at V and 4 bases at J, with 4 bases between the two ends. This CDR3 contains 12 residues. Germline CDR1 ENHRY, CDR2 SYGVKD. CDR3 amino acids: CAISDPNQPQHF. In DNA form, the CDR3 reads TGTGCCATCAGTGACCCGAATCAGCCCCAGCATTTT.

This clonotype was picked up many times. The chain links TRBV6-2 or TRBV6-3 to TRBJ2-4, with D possibly matching TRBD2 (6 bases). Trimming stripped 2 bases from V and 0 bases from J, with 8 bases between. The germline V gene encodes CDR1 MNHEY and CDR2 SVGEGT. The CDR3 is 15 residues long. The CDR3 loop is CASSYEGLAKNIQYF. In DNA, the CDR3 is TGTGCCAGCAGTTACGAGGGACTAGCCAAAAACATTCAGTACTTC.

This clonotype has only a few counts. The V call is TRBV5-5, the J call TRBJ1-6; 9 bases are shared with TRBD1. Unmatched junction bases numbered 4, after V lost 2 bases and J lost 10 bases. The germline gives CDR1 SGHKS, CDR2 YYEKEE (reference sequence). The CDR3 has 14 amino acids. In DNA, the CDR3 is TGTGCCAGCAGCTTCGGGACAGGGCGATCACCCCTCCACTTT. Its translation is CASSFGTGRSPLHF.

This sequence joins TRBV15 and TRBJ1-4; no firm D call. Germline CDR1 reads LNHNV; CDR2 reads YYDKDF (reference sequence). The ends were cut back, 1 base at V and 8 bases at J, with 5 bases in the middle. The CDR3 extends over 12 amino acids. CDR3 residues: CATSRAKEKLFF. In DNA, the CDR3 is TGTGCCACCAGCAGAGCGAAGGAAAAACTGTTTTTT. Full variable domain (rest looked up from reference TRBV15 and TRBJ1-4): DAMVIQNPRYQVTQFGKPVTLSCSQTLNHNVMYWYQQKSSQAPKLLFHYYDKDFNNEADTPDNFQSRRPNTSFCFLDIRSPGLGDTAMYLCATSRAKEKLFFGSGTQLSVL.

The rearrangement uses TRBV20-1 and TRBJ1-2, with TRBD1 as a possible D gene (6 bases). Trimming cost V 0 bases and J 2 bases, with 13 bases left between them. The CDR3 is made up of 15 amino acids. The germline V gene encodes CDR1 DFQATT and CDR2 SNEGSKA (reference sequence). Here the CDR3 reads CSARDFSGANYGYTF. The CDR3 coding sequence is TGCAGTGCTAGAGATTTTTCAGGGGCGAACTATGGCTACACCTTC.

V is TRBV2 and J is TRBJ2-5, with 8 bases matching TRBD2. There are 15 residues in the CDR3. Germline trimming cut 4 bases from V and 5 bases from J; bases unmatched to any gene: 9. Germline-derived CDR1 and CDR2 are SNHLY and FYNNEI. The CDR3 DNA reads as TGTGCCAGCAGTGGGGCGGGGACTAGATTGGAGACCCAGTACTTC. It encodes CASSGAGTRLETQYF.

This chain joins TRBV10-3 and TRBJ1-1; D not resolved. The CDR3 contains 14 residues. Trimming took 9 bases from V and 6 from J, leaving 20 bases between them. Per germline, CDR1 ENHRY and CDR2 SYGVKD. Written as DNA, the CDR3 is TGTGCCATTTGTCCCAATGGGCGAAACGCTGAAGCTTTCTTT. Protein: CAICPNGRNAEAFF.

This chain joins TRBV7-6 and TRBJ1-4, with D tentatively TRBD1 (5 bases). The germline V gene has CDR1 SGHVS and CDR2 FNYEAQ. Trimming took off 4 bases at V and 4 bases at J, with 16 bases between the two ends. The CDR3 covers 16 residues. DNA for the CDR3: TGTGCCAGCAGCTCCCGAGTCGGGGGTAGTAATGAAAAACTGTTTTTT. Its translation: CASSSRVGGSNEKLFF.

This clonotype was seen more than once but under ten times. J is TRBJ2-3 and V is TRBV4-3; tentatively, D is TRBD2 (5 bases). The germline V gene has CDR1 LGHNA and CDR2 YSLEER. V lost 5 bases and J lost 2, with 11 bases in between. The CDR3 covers 14 residues. The CDR3 reads CASSARTFTDTQYF. CDR3 sequence (DNA): TGCGCCAGCAGCGCCAGGACTTTCACAGATACGCAGTATTTT.

The chain employs TRBV24-1 and TRBJ2-3; TRBD2 matches at 7 bases. Germline V CDR1 and CDR2: KGHDR, SFDVKD. Trimming removed 3 bases from V and 4 bases from J; junction bases left unmatched: 6. The CDR3 sequence is 15 residues long. Written as DNA, the CDR3 is TGTGCCACCAGTGATCCGACGGGAGGCGCAGATACGCAGTATTTT. This gives the protein CATSDPTGGADTQYF.

The chain couples TRBV4-2 to TRBJ1-5; TRBD1 is a possible D gene (5 bases). Germline loops: CDR1 LGHNA, CDR2 YNFKEQ. The ends were cut back, 5 bases at V and 3 bases at J, with 14 bases in the middle. The CDR3 is made up of 15 amino acids. In DNA form, the CDR3 reads TGTGCCAGCAGCGGTCGGGGGTCCTACAATCAGCCCCAGCATTTT. Translated: CASSGRGSYNQPQHF.

This clonotype came up a few times. The CDR3 region is CASSLGTGLGYTF. The DNA for the CDR3 is TGTGCCAGCAGCTTAGGGACAGGGCTTGGCTACACCTTC. The chain joins TRBV7-6 to TRBJ1-2; TRBD1 agrees at 8 bases. J gave up 7 bases and V 1 base, and 2 bases lay outside the gene matches. The CDR3 covers 13 residues. Per the germline V gene, CDR1 is SGHVS and CDR2 is FNYEAQ.

The chain uses TRBV28 and TRBJ2-4; tentative D call: TRBD1 (5 bases). Germline V gene data show CDR1 as MDHEN and CDR2 as SYDVKM. Trimming shortened V by 5 bases and J by 0 bases, and 14 bases separated the two germline ends. The CDR3 has 16 residues. CDR3 sequence (DNA): TGTGCCAGCAGTAAAGACAGACCTCTAGCCAAAAACATTCAGTACTTC. Amino acid sequence: CASSKDRPLAKNIQYF.

The chain uses TRBV24-1 and TRBJ2-2; 15 nucleotides agree with TRBD2. CDR1 KGHDR and CDR2 SFDVKD come from the germline V gene. The CDR3 is 18 amino acids. The junction had 6 bases not matched to a gene; V was cut back by 4 bases and J by 4 bases. CDR3 sequence reads: CATSDGLAGGHRTGELFF. CDR3 in DNA: TGTGCCACCAGTGACGGACTAGCGGGGGGGCATCGCACCGGGGAGCTGTTTTTT.

The chain employs TRBV4-1 and TRBJ2-3, with TRBD1 matching over 7 bases. The germline CDR1 and CDR2 sequences are MGHRA and YSYEKL. V was pared by 9 bases and J by 5 bases, with 5 bases of the junction left unmatched. CDR3 length: 12 residues. CDR3 sequence: CASTGVEDTQYF. The DNA of the CDR3 is TGCGCCAGTACAGGGGTGGAAGATACGCAGTATTTT.

There are a few counts of this clonotype. The chain combines TRBV7-2 with TRBJ2-2; D uncertain. This CDR3 spans 13 amino acids. CDR1 is SGHTA, CDR2 FQGNSA, per germline. With 5 bases removed from V and 6 bases from J, the gap between germline ends came to 10 bases. The CDR3 DNA is TGTGCCAGCAGCATCAATCCGGCCGGGGAGCTGTTTTTT. Translating gives CASSINPAGELFF. The entire variable domain, with the rest obtained from reference TRBV7-2 and TRBJ2-2, is as follows: GAGVSQSPSNKVTEKGKDVELRCDPISGHTALYWYRQSLGQGLEFLIYFQGNSAPDKSGLPSDRFSAERTGGSVSTLTIQRTQQEDSAVYLCASSINPAGELFFGEGSRLTVL.

This clonotype showed up just a few times. The V call is TRBV6-1, the J call TRBJ2-4; weak D call: TRBD2 (6 bases). This CDR3 contains 13 residues. Germline V CDR1 and CDR2: MNHNS, SASEGT. With 1 base removed from V and 15 bases from J, the gap between germline ends came to 16 bases. The DNA for the CDR3 is TGTGCCAGCAGTGAAGTCGGCGACCTGGGGGGGTACTTC. This encodes CASSEVGDLGGYF.

The sample holds a few counts of this clonotype. The gene calls are TRBV7-9 and TRBJ2-1; 11 bases match TRBD2. The germline gives CDR1 SEHNR, CDR2 FQNEAQ (reference sequence). V dropped 5 bases and J dropped 13; count of bases not matched to a gene: 16. There are 16 residues in the CDR3. The DNA for the CDR3 is TGTGCCAGCAGCCCCCCCGGTGGGGCTAGCGGGGGGCTCCAGTTCTTC. Its translation is CASSPPGGASGGLQFF.

The CDR3 bases are TGTGCCAGCGCCGAACGCACAGATACGCAGTATTTT. It encodes CASAERTDTQYF. The chain links TRBV7-2 to TRBJ2-3, with D unresolved. V was shortened by 8 bases and J by 1 base, with 7 bases between the two germline ends. CDR3 size: 12 residues. The V gene's germline CDR1 is SGHTA and CDR2 FQGNSA.

This clonotype was counted between two and nine times. The rearrangement links TRBV20-1 to TRBJ1-5; D perhaps matches TRBD1 (5 bases). Germline values: CDR1 DFQATT, CDR2 SNEGSKA (reference sequence). CDR3 length equals 13 residues. V was clipped by 2 bases and J by 4 bases, with 9 bases between them. CDR3 DNA: TGCAGTGCTAGACGGGGGGGAAATCAGCCCCAGCATTTT. Protein product: CSARRGGNQPQHF.

The sample holds a few counts of this clonotype. The chain recombines TRBV14 with TRBJ2-1, with D perhaps TRBD1 (6 bases). The V and J ends lost 3 bases and 4 bases respectively, with 13 bases between them. Looked up from germline, CDR1 is SGHDN and CDR2 is FVKESK. This CDR3 comprises 15 residues. CDR3 DNA sequence: TGTGCCAGCAGCCAGCCAACGACAGGTTACAATGAGCAGTTCTTC. This gives the protein CASSQPTTGYNEQFF.

This clonotype has only a few counts. J is TRBJ1-2 and V is TRBV4-1; no reliable D call. CDR3 length: 16 residues. Germline CDR1 is MGHRA and CDR2 is YSYEKL. V lost 0 bases and J lost 2, with 13 bases in between. In DNA, the CDR3 is TGCGCCAGCAGCCAAGATGGGAAGGGAATGAACTATGGCTACACCTTC. Amino acids: CASSQDGKGMNYGYTF.

This rearrangement joins TRBV28 to TRBJ1-5; D is perhaps TRBD1 (5 bases). Germline CDR1 is MDHEN and CDR2 is SYDVKM. Trimming stripped 6 bases from V and 6 bases from J, with 21 bases between. This CDR3 has 16 residues. The CDR3 DNA sequence: TGTGCCAGCAGAACCGGGTCCTTTAATAGGGGTCAGCCCCAGCATTTT. Translated, it gives CASRTGSFNRGQPQHF.

This clonotype has just a few counts. This chain joins TRBV12-3 or TRBV12-4 and TRBJ2-2; D possibly matches TRBD1 or TRBD2 (6 bases each). The CDR3 extends over 13 amino acids. V lost 8 bases, J lost 7 bases, and 14 bases lay in between. The CDR3 DNA reads as TGTGCCAGCGTAGGGGGGAGGATCGGGGAGCTGTTTTTT. Translating gives CASVGGRIGELFF.

This chain joins TRBV6-2 or TRBV6-3 and TRBJ2-1, with D tentatively TRBD1 (5 bases). Trimming cost V 5 bases and J 2 bases, with 16 bases left between them. There are 16 residues in the CDR3. The V gene's germline CDR1 is MNHEY and CDR2 SVGEGT. The CDR3 DNA reads as TGTGCCAGCAGTACAGGTTGGGGTCCCACCTACAATGAGCAGTTCTTC. Translating gives CASSTGWGPTYNEQFF.

This chain uses TRBV12-3 or TRBV12-4 with TRBJ1-1, with D uncertain. Trimming left V 2 bases short and J 5 bases short, with 9 bases between. The CDR3 is 13 residues long. The CDR3 loop reads CASSLNHDTEAFF. The CDR3 nucleotides are TGTGCCAGCAGTTTAAATCACGATACTGAAGCTTTCTTT.

This clonotype has more than one count but fewer than ten. The V and J genes are TRBV3-1 and TRBJ1-2, with D perhaps matching TRBD1 (6 bases). The CDR3 is 13 residues long. Trimming removed 7 bases at V and 5 bases at J, with 14 bases between. The V gene's germline CDR1 is LGHDT and CDR2 YNNKEL (reference sequence). Written as DNA, the CDR3 is TGTGCCAGCACCTATGGGCAGGGGTATGGCTACACCTTC. Translating it yields CASTYGQGYGYTF.

In its sample, this clonotype was seen a few times. The chain uses TRBV5-4 and TRBJ2-7; TRBD1 agrees at 7 bases. Unmatched junction bases numbered 7, after V lost 4 bases and J lost 3 bases. The germline CDR1 and CDR2 sequences are SGHNT and YYREEE (reference sequence). The length of the CDR3 is 14 residues. The CDR3 region has the DNA TGTGCCAGCAGCCGGACGGGACAGAACTACGAGCAGTACTTC. It encodes CASSRTGQNYEQYF.

This clonotype was found a few times. The V call is TRBV11-2, the J call TRBJ2-3; 9 bases match TRBD1. Germline loops: CDR1 SGHAT, CDR2 FQNNGV. Trimming cost V 6 bases and J 3 bases; bases outside gene matches: 10. The CDR3 loop spans 16 amino acids. The CDR3 nucleotides are TGTGCCAGCAGGTCATTCGGGACAGGGAAGACAGATACGCAGTATTTT. Translation gives CASRSFGTGKTDTQYF.

This clonotype appeared many times. The chain is built from TRBV5-1 and TRBJ2-3; no clear D gene. The germline V and J ends were trimmed by 0 bases and 0 bases, with 11 bases remaining between them. Germline loops: CDR1 SGHRS, CDR2 YFSETQ. The CDR3 runs to 16 residues. CDR3 amino acids: CASSLGGMTSTDTQYF. The CDR3 region has the DNA TGCGCCAGCAGCTTGGGGGGAATGACTAGCACAGATACGCAGTATTTT.